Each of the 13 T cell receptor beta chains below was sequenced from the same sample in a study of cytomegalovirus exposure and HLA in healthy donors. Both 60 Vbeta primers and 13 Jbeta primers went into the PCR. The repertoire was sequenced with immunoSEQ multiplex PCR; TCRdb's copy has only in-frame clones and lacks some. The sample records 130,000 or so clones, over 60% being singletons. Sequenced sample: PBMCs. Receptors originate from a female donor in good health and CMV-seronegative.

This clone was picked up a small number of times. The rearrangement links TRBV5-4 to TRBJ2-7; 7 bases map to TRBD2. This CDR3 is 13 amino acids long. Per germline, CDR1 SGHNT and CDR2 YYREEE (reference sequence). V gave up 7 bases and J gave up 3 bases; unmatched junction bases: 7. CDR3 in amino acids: CASGLGTNYEQYF. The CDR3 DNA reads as TGTGCCAGCGGCCTAGGGACTAACTACGAGCAGTACTTC.

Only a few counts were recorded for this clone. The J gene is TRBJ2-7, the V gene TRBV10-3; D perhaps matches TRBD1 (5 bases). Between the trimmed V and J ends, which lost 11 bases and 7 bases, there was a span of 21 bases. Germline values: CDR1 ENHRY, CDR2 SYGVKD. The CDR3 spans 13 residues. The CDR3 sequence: CASTGSGAGEQYF. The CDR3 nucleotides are TGTGCCTCCACAGGCTCCGGTGCTGGGGAGCAGTACTTC.

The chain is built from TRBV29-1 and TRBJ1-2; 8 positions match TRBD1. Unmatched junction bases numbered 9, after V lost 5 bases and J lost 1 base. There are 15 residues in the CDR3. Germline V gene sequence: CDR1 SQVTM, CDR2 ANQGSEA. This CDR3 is CSVYKGTGDNYGYTF. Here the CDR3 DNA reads TGCAGCGTTTATAAAGGGACAGGCGATAACTATGGCTACACCTTC.

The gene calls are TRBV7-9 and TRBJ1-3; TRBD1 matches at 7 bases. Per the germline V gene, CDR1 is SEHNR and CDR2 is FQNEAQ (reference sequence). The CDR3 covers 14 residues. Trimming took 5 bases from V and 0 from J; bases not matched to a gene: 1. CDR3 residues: CASSRDSSGNTIYF. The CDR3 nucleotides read TGTGCCAGCAGCCGGGACAGCTCTGGAAACACCATATATTTT.

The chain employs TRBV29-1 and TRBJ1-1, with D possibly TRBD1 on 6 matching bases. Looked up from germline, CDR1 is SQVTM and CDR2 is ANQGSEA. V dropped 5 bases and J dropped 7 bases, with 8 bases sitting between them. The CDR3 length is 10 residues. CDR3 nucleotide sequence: TGCAGCGTTAGGACAGTTGAAGCTTTCTTT. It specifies CSVRTVEAFF.

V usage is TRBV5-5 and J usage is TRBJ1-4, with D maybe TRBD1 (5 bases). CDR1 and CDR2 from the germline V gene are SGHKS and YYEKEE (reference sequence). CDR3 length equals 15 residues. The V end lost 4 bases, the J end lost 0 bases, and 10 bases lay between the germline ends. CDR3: CASSTQVTTNEKLFF. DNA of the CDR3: TGTGCCAGCAGCACACAGGTCACAACTAATGAAAAACTGTTTTTT.

CDR3 amino acids: CSVEARGLAGSYNEQFF. The CDR3 DNA reads TGCAGCGTTGAAGCTCGGGGACTAGCGGGTTCCTACAATGAGCAGTTCTTC. The J gene is TRBJ2-1, the V gene TRBV29-1, with TRBD2 identical over 12 bases. The V gene end was trimmed by 1 base and the J gene end by 1 base; junction bases not matched to a gene: 5. This CDR3 has 17 residues. Germline V gives CDR1 SQVTM, CDR2 ANQGSEA.

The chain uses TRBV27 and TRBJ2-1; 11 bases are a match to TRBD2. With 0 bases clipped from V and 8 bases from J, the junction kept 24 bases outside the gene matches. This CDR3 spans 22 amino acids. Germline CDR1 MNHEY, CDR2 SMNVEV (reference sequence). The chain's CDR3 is CASSLSWGLAGGPLRGSHEQFF. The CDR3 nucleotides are TGTGCCAGCAGTTTATCTTGGGGATTAGCGGGAGGGCCGCTTCGCGGTTCTCATGAGCAGTTCTTC.

The CDR3 DNA is TGTGCCAGCAGCGTAGCTACACAGGGGGCAGTCGACTATGGCTACACCTTC. It translates to CASSVATQGAVDYGYTF. The chain couples TRBV9 to TRBJ1-2, with 9 bases fitting TRBD1. CDR1 is SGDLS, CDR2 YYNGEE, per germline. Trimming at V came to 0 bases and at J to 3 bases, leaving 9 bases not matched to a gene. The CDR3 has 17 residues.

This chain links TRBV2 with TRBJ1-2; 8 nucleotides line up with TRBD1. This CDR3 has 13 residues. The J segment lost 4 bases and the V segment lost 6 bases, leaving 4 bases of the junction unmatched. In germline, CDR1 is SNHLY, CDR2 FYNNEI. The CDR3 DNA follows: TGTGCCAGCAGGGACACAGGGGGCTATGGCTACACCTTC. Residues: CASRDTGGYGYTF.

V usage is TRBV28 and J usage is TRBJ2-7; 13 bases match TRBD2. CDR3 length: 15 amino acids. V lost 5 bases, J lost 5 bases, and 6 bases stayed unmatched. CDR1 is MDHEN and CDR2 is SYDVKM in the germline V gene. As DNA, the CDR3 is TGTGCCAGCAGTGTTGGGACTAGCGGGAAAGACGAGCAGTACTTC. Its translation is CASSVGTSGKDEQYF.

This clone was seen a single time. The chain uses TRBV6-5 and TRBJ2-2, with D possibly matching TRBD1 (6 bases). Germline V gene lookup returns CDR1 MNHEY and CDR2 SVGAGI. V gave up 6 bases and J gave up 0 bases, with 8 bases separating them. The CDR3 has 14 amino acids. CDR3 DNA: TGTGCCAGCAGAAGACAGGCGAACACCGGGGAGCTGTTTTTT. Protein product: CASRRQANTGELFF.

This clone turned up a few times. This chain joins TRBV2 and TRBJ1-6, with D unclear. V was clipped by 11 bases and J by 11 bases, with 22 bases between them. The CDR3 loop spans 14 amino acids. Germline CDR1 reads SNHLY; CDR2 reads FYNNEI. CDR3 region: CAVPRGARSPPLHF. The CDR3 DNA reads TGTGCCGTTCCTCGAGGCGCGCGCTCTCCACCCCTCCACTTT.